Each of the 17 T cell receptor beta chains below was sequenced from the same sample in a study of cytomegalovirus exposure and HLA in healthy donors. Vbeta (60) and Jbeta (13) primers were used in the PCR. Assay used: immunoSEQ multiplex PCR; TCRdb lists only in-frame clones, some missing. Among about 160,000 clones, roughly 73% were seen once, and the ten largest hold about 1.5%. What was sequenced was PBMCs. Receptor source: a woman in her twenties or thirties in good health and CMV-seronegative.

CDR3 in amino acids: CASSTTGMNTEAFF. CDR3 DNA sequence: TGTGCCAGCTCCACGACAGGGATGAACACTGAAGCTTTCTTT. The chain carries TRBV18 and TRBJ1-1; TRBD1 matches at 7 bases. V was pared by 6 bases and J by 0 bases, with 4 bases of the junction left unmatched. This CDR3 has 14 residues. Germline-derived CDR1 and CDR2 are KGHSH and LQKENI.

The chain joins TRBV7-2 to TRBJ1-5, with 8 bases fitting TRBD1. Trimming took 1 base from V and 5 from J; bases not matched to a gene: 1. Germline V gene data show CDR1 as SGHTA and CDR2 as FQGNSA. The CDR3 sequence is 14 residues long. The CDR3 region is CASSLDRGYQPQHF. In DNA form, the CDR3 reads TGTGCCAGCAGCTTAGACAGGGGGTATCAGCCCCAGCATTTT.

This chain joins TRBV10-3 and TRBJ1-1; D ambiguous. The germline V gene encodes CDR1 ENHRY and CDR2 SYGVKD. The CDR3 runs 13 residues. Trimming shortened V by 8 bases and J by 3 bases, and 13 bases separated the two germline ends. In DNA form, the CDR3 reads TGTGCCATCGTCGAGAGGGCGGACACTGAAGCTTTCTTT. Its translation: CAIVERADTEAFF.

The chain is built from TRBV7-9 and TRBJ1-5, with D perhaps matching TRBD1 (5 bases). CDR3 length: 14 amino acids. V lost 8 bases, J lost 7 bases, and 18 bases lay in between. The V gene's germline CDR1 is SEHNR and CDR2 FQNEAQ (reference sequence). The CDR3 region has the DNA TGTGCCAGCGAGCGAGCCGGACAAGGACAGCCCCAGCATTTT. This codes for CASERAGQGQPQHF.

There are a few counts of this clone. The CDR3 coding sequence is TGTGCCAGCAGTTACGGACAGGGGGACACTGAAGCTTTCTTT. The encoded protein is CASSYGQGDTEAFF. The chain has TRBV2 and TRBJ1-1, with 10 bases lining up with TRBD1. CDR3 length: 14 residues. Germline trimming cut 5 bases from V and 3 bases from J; bases unmatched to any gene: 3. The germline V gene encodes CDR1 SNHLY and CDR2 FYNNEI.

The V and J genes are TRBV6-5 and TRBJ2-3; tentatively, D is TRBD1 (5 bases). Per germline, CDR1 MNHEY and CDR2 SVGAGI. V was cut by 2 bases and J by 6 bases, with 12 bases left in between. CDR3 length equals 14 residues. DNA for the CDR3: TGTGCCAGCAGTTACGACAGCCAAAGGGATACGCAGTATTTT. Translated: CASSYDSQRDTQYF.

The V call is TRBV30, the J call TRBJ1-2; D unresolved. Trimming shortened V by 2 bases and J by 8 bases, and 12 bases separated the two germline ends. The CDR3 consists of 12 residues. Germline loops: CDR1 GTSNPN, CDR2 SVGIG (reference sequence). The DNA of the CDR3 is TGTGCCTGGAGTCCGACTGCCGCCGGCTACACCTTC. It yields the protein CAWSPTAAGYTF. Looking up the rest from reference TRBV30 and TRBJ1-2 gives the full variable domain: SQTIHQWPATLVQPVGSPLSLECTVEGTSNPNLYWYRQAAGRGLQLLFYSVGIGQISSEVPQNLSASRPQDRQFILSSKKLLLSDSGFYLCAWSPTAAGYTFGSGTRLTVV.

Comment on this clone: A read error may account for a junction end that differs from germline. The rearrangement links TRBV7-2 to TRBJ2-7; D is perhaps TRBD1 (6 bases). The CDR3 has 13 residues. Germline assignment: CDR1 SGHTA and CDR2 FQGNSA. The CDR3 region has the DNA TGTGCCAGCAGCTTGGACAGTGGCTACGAGCGGTACTTC. Encoded protein: CASSLDSGYERYF.

CDR3 sequence reads: CASSQAGTGRIYEQYF. The CDR3 nucleotides read TGTGCCAGCAGCCAGGCAGGGACAGGGAGGATTTACGAGCAGTACTTC. The chain carries TRBV4-2 and TRBJ2-7; 9 nucleotides match TRBD1. The CDR3 contains 16 residues. V shed 3 bases, J shed 4 bases, and the junction held 10 bases outside the gene matches. CDR1 LGHNA and CDR2 YNFKEQ come from the germline V gene.

The chain has TRBV5-1 and TRBJ2-5; 7 nucleotides agree with TRBD1. J was trimmed by 1 base and V by 4 bases; bases with no gene match: 4. Looked up from germline, CDR1 is SGHRS and CDR2 is YFSETQ. The CDR3 is made up of 14 amino acids. The DNA for the CDR3 is TGCGCCAGCAGCCCCGGGACAGTCCAAGAGACCCAGTACTTC. It encodes CASSPGTVQETQYF.

In this sample, this clone turned up a few times. Different DNA sequences within this sample yield the same CDR3. This sequence joins TRBV19 and TRBJ1-2; 7 bases align to TRBD1. There are 13 residues in the CDR3. The junction had 0 bases not matched to a gene; V was cut back by 1 base and J by 4 bases. Germline V gene lookup returns CDR1 LNHDA and CDR2 SQIVND (reference sequence). CDR3 nucleotide sequence: TGTGCCAGTAGTATAGGACAGGGCTATGGCTACACCTTC. This translates into CASSIGQGYGYTF. Full variable domain (missing parts from reference TRBV19 and TRBJ1-2): DGGITQSPKYLFRKEGQNVTLSCEQNLNHDAMYWYRQDPGQGLRLIYYSQIVNDFQKGDIAEGYSVSREKKESFPLTVTSAQKNPTAFYLCASSIGQGYGYTFGSGTRLTVV.

The genes are TRBV19 and TRBJ2-7, with TRBD2 identical over 8 bases. This CDR3 is 15 amino acids long. The V gene's germline CDR1 is LNHDA and CDR2 SQIVND (reference sequence). V lost 1 base to trimming and J lost 3 bases; unmatched junction nucleotides: 5. DNA of the CDR3: TGTGCCAGTAGTATAGGCCTAGCGGGTCTCTACGAGCAGTACTTC. As protein: CASSIGLAGLYEQYF.

This clone turned up a few times. J is TRBJ1-1 and V is TRBV7-2; D gene unclear. The germline V gene encodes CDR1 SGHTA and CDR2 FQGNSA. The CDR3 is 15 residues long. Between the trimmed V and J ends, which lost 3 bases and 2 bases, there was a span of 13 bases. The CDR3 protein is CASSLSRLTNTEAFF. CDR3 bases: TGTGCCAGCAGCTTGTCTAGACTGACTAACACTGAAGCTTTCTTT.

The CDR3 spells CASSPQGADTEAFF. The CDR3 nucleotides read TGTGCCAGCTCACCCCAGGGGGCGGATACTGAAGCTTTCTTT. The gene calls are TRBV18 and TRBJ1-1; 8 bases map to TRBD1. CDR3 length equals 14 residues. The J segment lost 5 bases and the V segment lost 3 bases, leaving 5 bases of the junction unmatched. Germline V gene lookup returns CDR1 KGHSH and CDR2 LQKENI.

This chain connects TRBV28 to TRBJ2-7, with D possibly matching TRBD2 (6 bases). The CDR3 loop spans 13 amino acids. V was trimmed by 7 bases and J by 5 bases, leaving 15 bases between them. Germline lookup yields CDR1 MDHEN and CDR2 SYDVKM. The chain's CDR3 is CASIAGGADEQYF. In DNA, the CDR3 is TGTGCCAGCATTGCCGGCGGGGCTGACGAGCAGTACTTC. Full variable domain (remainder filled in from reference TRBV28 and TRBJ2-7): DVKVTQSSRYLVKRTGEKVFLECVQDMDHENMFWYRQDPGLGLRLIYFSYDVKMKEKGDIPEGYSVSREKKERFSLILESASTNQTSMYLCASIAGGADEQYFGPGTRLTVT.

V is TRBV6-5 and J is TRBJ1-5, with D possibly TRBD1 on 5 matching bases. The CDR3 runs 13 residues. The germline CDR1 and CDR2 sequences are MNHEY and SVGAGI. V was trimmed by 6 bases and J by 2 bases, leaving 8 bases between them. This chain's CDR3 is CASRPTGNQPQHF. DNA for the CDR3: TGTGCCAGCAGGCCGACAGGCAATCAGCCCCAGCATTTT.

The chain recombines TRBV7-9 with TRBJ2-2; possible D gene TRBD2, 7 bases. V was cut by 6 bases and J by 0 bases, with 14 bases left in between. CDR1 SEHNR and CDR2 FQNEAQ come from the germline V gene (reference sequence). The CDR3 consists of 16 residues. CDR3 residues: CASRYAGGPNTGELFF. Written as DNA, the CDR3 is TGTGCCAGCAGATACGCCGGGGGGCCGAACACCGGGGAGCTGTTTTTT.